Described below is a single TCR beta chain sequence and its context. Investigators amplified TCR beta CDR3 regions from RNA transcripts. An initial RT-PCR round employing HTBI primers preceded a second-round multiplex PCR. TCRdb called the multiplex PCR reads again in MiXCR, with one record for every CDR3 protein. This sample yields almost 750,000 distinct CDR3 sequences, of which roughly two fifths are seen a single time; about 40% belongs to the top ten. This record belongs to a study of Graves' ophthalmopathy and Graves' hyperthyroidism. V was clipped by 1 base and J by 2 bases, with 11 bases between them. CDR3 length: 16 residues. In germline, CDR1 is SGHTA, CDR2 FQGNSA.

This chain uses TRBV7-2 with TRBJ2-2; D unresolved. Sequencing was carried out using peripheral blood. This TCR was sampled from an adult man with Graves' ophthalmopathy. The DNA of the CDR3 is TGTGCCAGCAGCTTAGTTGCCTCTGGAAACACCGGGGAGCTGTTTTTT. Protein product: CASSLVASGNTGELFF.